A selection of T cell receptor beta chains follows, all from one sample in a study of blood T cells in healthy people across ages. TCRdb redid the calling of the 5' RACE reads with MiXCR, one entry per CDR3 protein. Of roughly 720,000 distinct CDR3 sequences in the sample, around half are singletons; the top ten hold roughly two fifths. Sequencing input: blood. These receptors were collected from an elderly man in good health. Both conserved end residues are part of each CDR3. D genes are given only for firm matches. Part of the rows lack a size; the others show once, few, many or a class for expanded clones.

d_gene	j_gene	abundance	v_gene	CDR3aa	CDR3nt
TRBD2	TRBJ2-1	few	TRBV20-1	CSAQSTGLAGLDEQFF	TGCAGTGCTCAATCAACGGGACTAGCGGGACTGGATGAGCAGTTCTTC
TRBD1	TRBJ2-7	.	TRBV7-2	CASSMGGQAYEQYF	TGTGCCAGCAGCATGGGGGGACAGGCCTACGAGCAGTACTTC
.	TRBJ2-6	.	TRBV12-5	CASGLVGVAGANVLTF	TGTGCTAGTGGTTTGGTAGGTGTGGCTGGGGCCAACGTCCTGACTTTC
TRBD1	TRBJ1-4	.	TRBV7-7	CASSSPAWSWQGATNEKLFF	TGTGCTAGCAGCTCACCGGCGTGGTCGTGGCAGGGGGCAACTAATGAAAAACTGTTTTTT
.	TRBJ1-4	.	TRBV7-9	CASSLARAGSEKLFF	TGTGCCAGCAGCTTAGCGCGGGCAGGGAGTGAAAAACTGTTTTTT
.	TRBJ2-3	.	TRBV7-3	CASSPQATDTQYF	TGTGCCAGCAGCCCACAAGCCACAGATACGCAGTATTTT
.	TRBJ1-6	.	TRBV27	CASSPRGWNSPLHF	TGTGCCAGCAGCCCTCGGGGGTGGAATTCACCCCTCCACTTT
TRBD1	TRBJ1-1	.	TRBV5-1	CASSWGTENTEAFF	TGCGCCAGCAGCTGGGGGACAGAGAACACTGAAGCTTTCTTT
.	TRBJ2-7	.	TRBV29-1	CSVVGGLTGNEQYF	TGCAGCGTTGTGGGCGGCTTAACAGGAAACGAGCAGTACTTC
TRBD2	TRBJ2-7	few	TRBV7-2	CASSRTSGSGYEQYF	TGTGCCAGCAGCCGGACTAGCGGGAGCGGTTACGAGCAGTACTTC
.	TRBJ1-5	.	TRBV12-5	CASAPGGTGPQPQHF	TGTGCTAGTGCCCCGGGCGGCACAGGGCCCCAGCCCCAGCATTTT
.	TRBJ1-5	.	TRBV10-3	CAASPGDPQPQHF	TGTGCCGCCTCTCCAGGGGACCCCCAGCCCCAGCATTTT
.	TRBJ2-7	.	TRBV7-9	CASSLGTKNEQYF	TGTGCCAGCAGCTTAGGGACGAAGAACGAGCAGTACTTC
.	TRBJ1-2	once	TRBV5-1	CASSSTLNYGYTF	TGCGCCAGCAGCAGTACTTTAAACTATGGCTACACCTTC
TRBD1	TRBJ2-7	.	TRBV5-1	CASSAMTGLIDEQYF	TGCGCCAGCAGCGCTATGACAGGGTTGATCGACGAGCAGTACTTC
.	TRBJ1-5	once	TRBV27	CATSNGGNINQPQHF	TGTGCCACATCCAACGGAGGCAACATCAATCAGCCCCAGCATTTT
.	TRBJ2-7	.	TRBV7-3	CASSLYLAPYEQYF	TGTGCCAGCAGCTTGTATTTAGCCCCTTACGAGCAGTACTTC